This TCR beta chain originates from a study of regulatory T cells in long-lasting Graves disease. Researchers made TCR beta libraries by using iRepertoire HTBI primers and running Arm-PCR on CDR3 regions. Each CDR3 protein gets one entry after TCRdb re-called the multiplex PCR reads with MiXCR. The sample holds around 400,000 distinct CDR3 sequences, around 22% seen once. The table lists this clonotype with many counts. Its antigen remains unidentified. Study observations and caveats: Under persistent disease, TRBV28, TRBJ1-2 and TRBJ2-5 were used preferentially.

Germline-derived CDR1 and CDR2 are SQVTM and ANQGSEA. The germline V and J ends were trimmed by 2 bases and 3 bases, with 16 bases remaining between them. This CDR3 has 15 residues. The time point denotes: persistent/refractory GD, antithyroid drugs over 5 years with positive TRAb. PBMC-derived RNA was used for the TCR library. Sequencing was performed on peripheral blood mononuclear cells (PBMCs), taken when the disease was refractory, from a patient treated with antithyroid drugs. The rearrangement uses TRBV29-1 and TRBJ1-2; possibly TRBD1 for D (5 bases). The receptor's source is a female donor with Graves disease. The DNA for the CDR3 is TGCAGCGTTGAACGGCTTGGGGGAGGGGACTATGGCTACACCTTC. It is translated as CSVERLGGGDYGYTF.